This T cell receptor beta chain was captured by sequencing in a study of blood T cell repertoires in COVID-19. Study in general: The origin of the acute and convalescent COVID-19 samples was the United States, Italy and Spain. Sources were T cells, B-cell-depleted T cells, or PBMCs; the material itself was cDNA or gDNA.

Under the authors' procedure: Nucleated cell counts were estimated from reference gene primer amplification. Assay: immunoSEQ multiplex PCR; the TCRdb copy retains only in-frame clones and omits some. D and trimming come from the DNA, and the V and J calls and clone size come from that table. The sample has approximately 250,000 clones, 80% to 90% seen once; the top ten hold under 5%. Germline CDR1 reads LNHNV; CDR2 reads YYDKDF (reference sequence). The CDR3 sequence is 14 residues long. Trimming cost V 7 bases and J 13 bases; bases outside gene matches: 11. This TCR was recovered from a man between 60 and 70 years old with acute or convalescent COVID-19. The genes are TRBV15 and TRBJ1-6; 9 bases are a match to TRBD1. Sequencing input: peripheral blood. The CDR3 bases are TGTGCCACCACCAATGGGACAGGGTTTTCTCCCCTCCACTTT. Encoded protein: CATTNGTGFSPLHF.